This TCR beta chain was observed in a study of PD-L1 blockade in urothelial cancer. About the study: The researchers analyzed blood 3 weeks (second dose) and 6 weeks after treatment start. The study recovered a median of roughly 140,000 T cells per blood sample.

The CDR3 is 14 amino acids. With 3 bases clipped from V and 3 bases from J, the junction kept 2 bases outside the gene matches. The germline CDR1 and CDR2 sequences are SGDLS and YYNGEE. This table comes from immunoSEQ multiplex PCR, and its TCRdb copy is limited to in-frame clones, with some not included. The repertoire includes some 45,000 clones, around 81% of them detected once, and around 15% sits in the top ten. This sample's time point: pretreatment peripheral blood. The chain combines TRBV9 with TRBJ2-7; 11 bases line up with TRBD1. Material: PBMCs, obtained around atezolizumab (anti-PD-L1) treatment. This clonotype was sampled from a man aged 55-75 years with urothelial cancer. CDR3 sequence (DNA): TGTGCCAGCAGCGAGGGGACAGGGGGCTACGAGCAGTACTTC. This encodes CASSEGTGGYEQYF.